Included here is one TCR beta chain sequence, with context. The data are from a study of T cell changes during pregnancy in multiple sclerosis. The V end was cut by 8 bases, the J end by 3 bases, with 11 bases between. The CDR3 length is 12 residues. The germline CDR1 and CDR2 sequences are MDHEN and SYDVKM. Only in-frame clones appear in the TCRdb table, and some are missing; sequencing was by immunoSEQ multiplex PCR. Here the sample spans about 36,000 clones, about 92% being singletons. The V call is TRBV28, the J call TRBJ2-7, with D tentatively TRBD1 (6 bases). The sample here was CD4+ T cells from peripheral blood mononuclear cells, taken after pregnancy. The sequence derives from a female donor with multiple sclerosis, enrolled in a pregnancy study. The CDR3 bases are TGTGCCAGCGGGGGACAATTCTACGAGCAGTACTTC. Amino acid sequence: CASGGQFYEQYF.